This T cell receptor (beta chain) was recovered during a study of monozygotic twins with inflammatory bowel disease. In germline, CDR1 is DFQATT, CDR2 SNEGSKA (reference sequence). CDR3 length: 13 amino acids. Eight separate reactions for every sample produced the cDNA. Nested PCRs of 16 and 9 cycles, two in total, were run on TCRalpha and TCRbeta cDNA. TCRdb derives one entry per CDR3 protein from the 5' RACE reads, leaving out DNA. Its listing shows over 120,000 distinct CDR3 sequences. This clonotype was sampled from a human donor with ulcerative colitis or Crohn's disease, or a healthy co-twin of an affected twin (not recorded which). Sequencing used blood. This chain connects TRBV20-1 to TRBJ2-5; TCRdb names TRBD2, which stays unverified in the absence of DNA. The CDR3 sequence: CSASAGGKETQYF.